The 32 T cell receptor beta chains listed next were all sequenced from one sample in a study of tumor-infiltrating lymphocytes in primary liver carcinoma. A primer matching the constant region was used to make TCR beta cDNA from around 550 ng of total RNA. Nested multiplex PCR, run for three rounds with slightly modified ARM-PCR, yielded TCR beta libraries. With TRBV1-TRBV30 forward primers and a C-beta reverse primer, the first two PCR rounds were run for 9 to 10 cycles each. TCRdb itself ran the multiplex PCR reads through MiXCR, one entry per CDR3 protein. The table has 310,000 or so distinct CDR3 sequences, around three fifths seen once. Alongside blood RNA obtained from unsorted whole blood, germline DNA was also extracted. Specimen: peripheral blood. All receptors derive from a woman aged 25 to 39 with primary liver carcinoma and hepatitis B virus infection.

On this clonotype itself: One end of the junction fails to match germline, which may point to a read error. The genes are TRBV11-2 and TRBJ2-2; D is undetermined. Germline CDR1 is SGHAT and CDR2 is FQNNGV. The CDR3 has 13 residues. Written as DNA, the CDR3 is TGTGCCAGTAGCTCATGTTGGACCGGGGAGCTGTTTTTT. Translating it yields CASSSCWTGELFF.

This chain connects TRBV12-3 or TRBV12-4 to TRBJ2-2, with unresolved D. V gave up 5 bases and J gave up 5 bases, with 12 bases separating them. The CDR3 runs 14 residues. The CDR3 DNA reads TGTGCCAGCAGTCAGAGACACGGGACCGGGGAGCTGTTTTTT. Protein sequence: CASSQRHGTGELFF.

CDR3 nucleotide sequence: TGCAGCGTTGGGGACGACAGGGACTATTTCATGGACACTGAAGCTTTCTTT. Residues: CSVGDDRDYFMDTEAFF. The gene calls are TRBV29-1 and TRBJ1-1, with 7 bases matching TRBD1. The CDR3 runs to 17 residues. The V gene's germline CDR1 is SQVTM and CDR2 ANQGSEA. J was trimmed by 3 bases and V by 4 bases; bases with no gene match: 17. Variable domain in full (rest from reference TRBV29-1 and TRBJ1-1): SAVISQKPSRDICQRGTSLTIQCQVDSQVTMMFWYRQQPGQSLTLIATANQGSEATYESGFVIDKFPISRPNLTFSTLTVSNMSPEDSSIYLCSVGDDRDYFMDTEAFFGQGTRLTVV.

This sequence joins TRBV5-5 and TRBJ1-5; D may be TRBD1 (5 bases). V was clipped by 4 bases and J by 0 bases, with 17 bases between them. This CDR3 has 17 residues. The germline CDR1 and CDR2 sequences are SGHKS and YYEKEE (reference sequence). CDR3 nucleotide sequence: TGTGCCAGCAGCCGGGAACCGGGACGGTATAGCAATCAGCCCCAGCATTTT. Translated, it gives CASSREPGRYSNQPQHF.

The chain is built from TRBV28 and TRBJ2-1; TRBD2 matches at 13 bases. CDR1 MDHEN and CDR2 SYDVKM come from the germline V gene. The CDR3 spans 18 residues. V trimming: 5 bases; J trimming: 8 bases; junction bases outside the gene matches: 15. CDR3 nucleotides: TGTGCCAGCAGTCCGTCGGACAGAATCGGACTAGCGGGAGATGAGCAGTTCTTC. It yields the protein CASSPSDRIGLAGDEQFF.

About this clonotype itself: This may stem from a read error, because a much larger clone lies one nucleotide away. The chain links TRBV12-3 or TRBV12-4 to TRBJ2-5; D perhaps matches TRBD2 (6 bases). The CDR3 has 17 residues. The CDR3 here is CVSSLGMGGSAGETQYF. CDR3 nucleotides: TGTGTCAGCAGTTTAGGCATGGGGGGTAGCGCGGGAGAGACCCAGTACTTC.

The rearrangement links TRBV4-2 to TRBJ2-5; 13 bases agree with TRBD2. Trimming cost V 4 bases and J 4 bases; bases outside gene matches: 6. The germline CDR1 and CDR2 sequences are LGHNA and YNFKEQ. The CDR3 length is 16 residues. Here the CDR3 reads CASSLGLAGVIETQYF. DNA for the CDR3: TGTGCCAGCAGCCTCGGACTAGCGGGAGTTATAGAGACCCAGTACTTC.

This clonotype showed up many times. This chain joins TRBV6-5 and TRBJ1-6, with TRBD1 identical over 8 bases. V dropped 2 bases and J dropped 6; count of bases not matched to a gene: 3. The V gene's germline CDR1 is MNHEY and CDR2 SVGAGI. The CDR3 length is 15 residues. CDR3 DNA: TGTGCCAGCAGTTACCTAGGACAGGGTAATTCACCCCTCCACTTT. Translating it yields CASSYLGQGNSPLHF.

The chain uses TRBV11-1 and TRBJ2-1; TRBD2 matches 7 bases. The CDR3 is 16 amino acids. From germline, CDR1 is SGHAT and CDR2 FQDESV (reference sequence). J lost 8 bases, V lost 1 base, and 11 bases had no gene match. Written as DNA, the CDR3 is TGTGCCAGCAGCTTAGTGCCGGGACTACCTGCCGATGAGCAGTTCTTC. Its translation: CASSLVPGLPADEQFF.

This CDR3 reads CASSEEAGSPLHF. Here the CDR3 DNA reads TGTGCCAGCAGTGAAGAGGCCGGATCACCCCTCCACTTT. The chain links TRBV6-1 to TRBJ1-6; D is unclear. Germline lookup yields CDR1 MNHNS and CDR2 SASEGT. V was trimmed by 1 base and J by 10 bases, leaving 8 bases between them. This CDR3 has 13 amino acids.

V is TRBV4-1 and J is TRBJ2-7, with D possibly matching TRBD2 (5 bases). This CDR3 region has 15 residues. Germline-derived CDR1 and CDR2 are MGHRA and YSYEKL. V lost 0 bases and J lost 2, with 11 bases in between. The CDR3: CASSQDKADPYEQYF. The CDR3 DNA reads TGCGCCAGCAGCCAAGATAAAGCGGATCCCTACGAGCAGTACTTC.

The chain links TRBV24-1 to TRBJ2-3; perhaps TRBD1 as D (5 bases). Looked up from germline, CDR1 is KGHDR and CDR2 is SFDVKD. Between the trimmed V and J ends, which lost 4 bases and 4 bases, there was a span of 14 bases. The CDR3 totals 15 residues. The CDR3 DNA reads TGTGCCACCAGTGACACTCGACAGTATCCAGATACGCAGTATTTT. It yields the protein CATSDTRQYPDTQYF.

This clonotype was recorded a few times. The V call is TRBV4-1, the J call TRBJ2-7, with a possible D match to TRBD2 (6 bases). V dropped 4 bases and J dropped 4 bases, with 14 bases sitting between them. The CDR3 has 14 amino acids. The germline V gene encodes CDR1 MGHRA and CDR2 YSYEKL. This CDR3 reads CASSPFGSRYEQYF. For the CDR3, the DNA is TGCGCCAGCAGCCCTTTCGGGAGCCGATACGAGCAGTACTTC.

This clonotype occurred many times. The V gene is TRBV29-1, the J gene TRBJ2-2; the D gene could be TRBD1 or TRBD2 (6 bases each). Trimming took off 6 bases at V and 9 bases at J, with 17 bases between the two ends. This CDR3 has 13 residues. Germline-derived CDR1 and CDR2 are SQVTM and ANQGSEA. The CDR3 sequence: CSVRQSGGRELFF. Here the CDR3 DNA reads TGCAGCGTCAGACAATCCGGGGGCCGGGAGCTGTTTTTT.

On this clonotype: This CDR3 fails to terminate in the conserved phenylalanine or tryptophan, so it likely reflects a read error. Because the CDR3's place on the DNA is in doubt, the DNA is left out and the CDR3 is given as listed by TCRdb. V gene TRBV11-2 combines with J gene TRBJ2-1; the table names TRBD2, a call not compared with the DNA. Germline lookup yields CDR1 SGHAT and CDR2 FQNNGV. The CDR3 length equals 13 residues, ends included. CDR3 sequence: CVSSLEVAALKFL.

As for this clonotype: The CDR3 does not close with the conserved phenylalanine or tryptophan, likely indicating a read error. The DNA is omitted, as the CDR3 cannot be located on it reliably, and the CDR3 follows TCRdb's listing. This chain joins TRBV11-2 and TRBJ2-1; TRBD1 reflects the table's D call only, with no check against the DNA. The CDR3 sequence runs 13 residues, both termini included. Germline lookup yields CDR1 SGHAT and CDR2 FQNNGV. The CDR3 reads CASSRQGPNEQIL.

Concerning this clonotype itself: Being one base from a much bigger clone, this may be a read error. The chain is built from TRBV12-3 or TRBV12-4 and TRBJ2-1; D tentatively fits TRBD1 or TRBD2 (6 bases each). The length of the CDR3 is 15 residues. Trimming stripped 10 bases from V and 11 bases from J, with 27 bases between. CDR3 nucleotides: TGTGCCAACAGGGAGGCGGGACTCGGGGATTTTAAGCAGTTCTTC. Encoded protein: CANREAGLGDFKQFF.

This clonotype was observed a handful of times. V gene TRBV30 combines with J gene TRBJ2-2, with TRBD2 matching 7 bases. Trimming removed 3 bases from V and 5 bases from J; junction bases left unmatched: 6. Germline CDR1 is GTSNPN and CDR2 is SVGIG (reference sequence). The CDR3 sequence is 14 residues long. CDR3 loop: CAWRTTGGTGELFF. CDR3 in DNA: TGTGCCTGGAGGACGACGGGGGGTACCGGGGAGCTGTTTTTT.

About this clonotype: Since a much larger clone is just one base distant, this may be a read error. This chain uses TRBV4-3 with TRBJ2-1, with 7 bases that match TRBD2. Trimming took 3 bases from V and 7 from J; bases not matched to a gene: 9. The CDR3 consists of 15 residues. In germline, CDR1 is LGHNA, CDR2 YSLEER. DNA of the CDR3: TGCGCCAGCAGCCATTATGGGGGAGGGAGGAATGAGCAGTTCTTC. Amino acid sequence: CASSHYGGGRNEQFF.

Note on this clonotype: A much larger clone differs by one base, so this may be a read error. The conserved phenylalanine or tryptophan normally closing the CDR3 is absent here, so this likely arose from a read error. This sequence joins TRBV6-5 and TRBJ2-5, with D perhaps assigned TRBD1 or TRBD2 (6 bases each). V lost 8 bases to trimming and J lost 5 bases, with 15 bases between them. The CDR3 covers 13 residues. Per the germline V gene, CDR1 is MNHEY and CDR2 is SVGAGI. CDR3 loop: CASRFTGRETQYS. The DNA of the CDR3 is TGTGCCAGCCGGTTCACAGGGAGGGAGACCCAGTACTCC.

J is TRBJ2-7 and V is TRBV5-5; D ambiguous. The germline V gene encodes CDR1 SGHKS and CDR2 YYEKEE (reference sequence). V dropped 2 bases and J dropped 2 bases, with 11 bases sitting between them. This CDR3 has 14 residues. CDR3 protein: CASSLEVGPYEQYF. CDR3 DNA: TGTGCCAGCAGCTTAGAGGTCGGGCCCTACGAGCAGTACTTC.

Note on this clonotype: At one of its ends the junction is not consistent with the germline gene, which may arise from a read error. V and J are TRBV11-1 and TRBJ2-1, with D tentatively TRBD2 (5 bases). Germline values: CDR1 SGHAT, CDR2 FQDESV (reference sequence). This CDR3 contains 16 residues. CDR3 sequence: CASSLLGLPLYNEQFF. CDR3 DNA: TGTGCCAGCAGTTTACTAGGTCTACCCCTCTACAATGAGCAATTCTTC.

As concerns this clonotype: With a much larger clone just one base away, this may be a read error. The V call is TRBV12-3 or TRBV12-4, the J call TRBJ2-3; D perhaps matches TRBD1 (5 bases). The DNA end lines up better with TRBJ1-5; the J call may be wrong. CDR3 length: 16 amino acids. The CDR3 bases are TGTGCCAGCAGCGGGCCGGGGACTAGCGGGAGGGCTACGCAGCATTTT. Its translation: CASSGPGTSGRATQHF.

About this clonotype itself: A much larger clone differs from this one at a single base, so this may be a read error. Here the CDR3 omits its conserved ending phenylalanine or tryptophan, so a read error is the likely source. The chain employs TRBV4-1 and TRBJ2-2, with D unresolved. The V and J ends lost 9 bases and 3 bases respectively, with 11 bases between them. This CDR3 contains 13 residues. Germline CDR1 reads MGHRA; CDR2 reads YSYEKL. The CDR3: CASVGMHTGELFI. CDR3 nucleotide sequence: TGCGCCAGTGTAGGGATGCACACCGGGGAGCTGTTTATT.

V usage is TRBV12-3 or TRBV12-4 and J usage is TRBJ2-1; tentative D call: TRBD2 (7 bases). Between the trimmed V and J ends, which lost 3 bases and 7 bases, there was a span of 16 bases. The CDR3 sequence is 15 residues long. Here the CDR3 reads CASSLFLRGGNEQFF. In nucleotides, the CDR3 is TGTGCCAGCAGTTTGTTTCTAAGGGGGGGAAATGAGCAGTTCTTC.

V usage is TRBV7-9 and J usage is TRBJ2-2; D gene unclear. Trimming took off 5 bases at V and 2 bases at J, with 21 bases between the two ends. The CDR3 sequence is 18 residues long. Germline-derived CDR1 and CDR2 are SEHNR and FQNEAQ (reference sequence). CDR3 amino acids: CASSAARAATLNTGELFF. The CDR3 coding sequence is TGTGCCAGCAGCGCGGCCCGGGCAGCGACCCTAAACACCGGGGAGCTGTTTTTT.

This clonotype was detected many times. This rearrangement joins TRBV6-7 to TRBJ2-1; 9 bases are shared with TRBD2. TRBV6-7 is an ORF, with its function uncertain. This CDR3 region has 17 residues. V shed 2 bases and J 6 bases; nucleotides not matched to a gene: 11. DNA of the CDR3: TGTGCCAGCAGTTACAGTGGGCTAGCGGGACCCTTCAATGAGCAGTTCTTC. It encodes CASSYSGLAGPFNEQFF.

This clonotype has at least ten counts. This sequence joins TRBV11-2 and TRBJ1-3, with D possibly TRBD1 on 5 matching bases. The CDR3 is 14 residues long. Trimming stripped 5 bases from V and 3 bases from J, with 11 bases between. CDR1 and CDR2 (germline): SGHAT, FQNNGV. Here the CDR3 reads CASSPQGGGNTIYF. DNA for the CDR3: TGTGCCAGCAGCCCCCAGGGAGGTGGAAACACCATATATTTT.

Notes on this clonotype: A read error may explain this, as a much larger clone is one base away. The J gene is TRBJ2-7, the V gene TRBV6-5; tentatively, D is TRBD2 (6 bases). The CDR3 covers 14 residues. V was pared by 6 bases and J by 9 bases, with 21 bases between. Germline CDR1 MNHEY, CDR2 SVGAGI. The chain's CDR3 is CASSSGLVIGWQYF. Here the CDR3 DNA reads TGTGCCAGCAGCTCGGGACTGGTCATCGGTTGGCAGTACTTC.

A note on this clonotype: A read error may produce the germline difference seen at one junction end. V and J are TRBV11-2 and TRBJ2-1; no definite D call. From germline, CDR1 is SGHAT and CDR2 FQNNGV. This CDR3 contains 13 residues. CDR3 loop: CTSSLIRVYEQFF. CDR3 nucleotides: TGTACCAGCAGCTTAATTAGGGTGTACGAGCAGTTCTTC. Filled out from reference TRBV11-2 and TRBJ2-1, the complete variable domain reads EAGVAQSPRYKIIEKRQSVAFWCNPISGHATLYWYQQILGQGPKLLIQFQNNGVVDDSQLPKDRFSAERLKGVDSTLKIQPAKLEDSAVYLCTSSLIRVYEQFFGPGTRLTVL.

Concerning this clonotype itself: Given a much more abundant clone one base away, this may be a read error. The chain links TRBV12-3 or TRBV12-4 to TRBJ2-5; no clear D gene. This CDR3 contains 13 residues. The CDR3 is CASSTRLAETRYF. In DNA form, the CDR3 reads TGTGCCAGCAGTACCAGATTAGCAGAGACCCGGTACTTC.

The J gene is TRBJ2-7, the V gene TRBV11-2, with D tentatively TRBD2 (5 bases). The CDR3 extends over 14 amino acids. Germline V CDR1 and CDR2: SGHAT, FQNNGV. Trimming pared 4 bases from V and 7 bases from J, leaving 17 bases between. CDR3 coding DNA: TGTGCCAGCAGCTATAGCAGGAGGCCTTATGAGCAGTACTTC. This encodes CASSYSRRPYEQYF.